The present T cell receptor beta chain was sequenced within a study of shared clonotypes between healthy human individuals. The study, taken as a whole, reports: Sampling involved blood alone; tissue repertoires likely differ.

The table came from immunoSEQ multiplex PCR; TCRdb's copy has only in-frame clones and leaves some out. This table holds approximately 500,000 clones, approximately 85% found once. The CDR3 runs 14 residues. V was clipped by 6 bases and J by 6 bases; unmatched bases: 2. CDR1 is LNHDA and CDR2 is SQIVND in the germline V gene (reference sequence). Turning to this clone: Its cognate antigen is unknown.

The sequenced material came from PBMCs. The rearrangement links TRBV19 to TRBJ2-7; 16 bases match TRBD2. The TCR sequence derives from a woman between 40 and 50 years old in good health. Some clones in this sample may be carry-over from other donors' samples. The CDR3 coding sequence is TGTGCCAGTAGGGGACTAGCGGGAGGGCCCGAGCAGTACTTC. It is translated as CASRGLAGGPEQYF.